This T cell receptor (beta chain) derives from a study of T cell changes during pregnancy in multiple sclerosis. The length of the CDR3 is 16 residues. V was cut by 3 bases and J by 1 base, with 13 bases left in between. Germline CDR1 is SGHKS and CDR2 is YYEKEE (reference sequence). Using immunoSEQ multiplex PCR, the repertoire was profiled, and TCRdb retains in-frame clones only, with some absent. The sample includes roughly 77,000 clones, about nine tenths of them seen just once. The TCR originated in a female donor with multiple sclerosis, enrolled in a pregnancy study. The chain is built from TRBV5-5 and TRBJ2-2; a possible D gene is TRBD2 (7 bases). This specimen was peripheral blood, taken in the second trimester of pregnancy. The CDR3 protein is CASSSRGLENTGELFF. CDR3 sequence (DNA): TGTGCCAGCAGCTCGCGGGGGCTTGAGAACACCGGGGAGCTGTTTTTT.